The clone carrying this TCR beta chain appeared once. Its specificity is not known. The data are from a study of OX40 agonist ivuxolimab in advanced cancers. Across the whole study: Of mixed ages from about 20 to 80 and averaging about 65 years, the group was about 86% male. Whole-study results and caveats: At 0.1 to 3.0 mg/kg, CD4+ and CD8+ blood T cells expanded clonally by week 6. Clonal expansion in partial responders at 0.1-3.0 mg/kg ranked among the lowest.

Trimming took off 2 bases at V and 4 bases at J, with 10 bases between the two ends. Germline values: CDR1 SGHRS, CDR2 YFSETQ. The CDR3 has 14 amino acids. Clones were read by immunoSEQ multiplex PCR, and TCRdb kept only the in-frame ones, dropping some. The sample includes fewer than 90,000 clones, around 94% of them seen just once. This specimen was CD4+ or CD8+ T cells sorted from blood, taken in a trial of the OX40 agonist ivuxolimab. The genes are TRBV5-1 and TRBJ2-1, with a tentative D call TRBD2 (7 bases). This receptor was identified in an adult with an advanced solid tumor such as melanoma, head and neck, liver or kidney cancer. The CDR3 here is CASSFGGLYNEQFF. For the CDR3, the DNA is TGCGCCAGCAGCTTCGGGGGGCTTTACAATGAGCAGTTCTTC.